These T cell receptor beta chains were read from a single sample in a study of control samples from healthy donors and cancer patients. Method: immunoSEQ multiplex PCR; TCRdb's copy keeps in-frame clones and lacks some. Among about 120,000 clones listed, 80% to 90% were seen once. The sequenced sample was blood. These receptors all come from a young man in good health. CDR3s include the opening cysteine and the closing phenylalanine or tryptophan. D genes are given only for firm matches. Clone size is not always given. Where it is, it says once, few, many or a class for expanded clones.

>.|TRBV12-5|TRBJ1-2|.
TGTGCTAGTGGTTTACCTCCGAGCGTCGGCTACACCTTC
CASGLPPSVGYTF
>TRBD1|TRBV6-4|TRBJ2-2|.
TGTGCCAGCAGAAGGACAGGGTCTGGAACCGGGGAGCTGTTTTTT
CASRRTGSGTGELFF
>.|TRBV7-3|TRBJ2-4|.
TGTGCCAGCAGTTCAGGGGGGGACCCAAACATTCAGTACTTC
CASSSGGDPNIQYF
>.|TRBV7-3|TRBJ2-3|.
TGTGCCAGCAGCCCCATGAGGGGGGGGGCGACAGATACGCAGTATTTT
CASSPMRGGATDTQYF
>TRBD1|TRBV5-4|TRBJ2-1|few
TGTGCCAGCAGCTACCGACAGGGGGTTCTGAATGAGCAGTTCTTC
CASSYRQGVLNEQFF
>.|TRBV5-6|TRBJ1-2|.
TGTGCCAGCAGCTTCCGGGTCGGCGGCTACACCTTC
CASSFRVGGYTF
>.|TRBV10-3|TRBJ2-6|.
TGTGCCATCAGGGGGGGCTCGGGACAGTCATCTGGGGCCAACGTCCTGACTTTC
CAIRGGSGQSSGANVLTF
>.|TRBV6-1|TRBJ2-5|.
TGTGCCAGCAGTGAAGGAACAGGGCCTCAAGAGACCCAGTACTTC
CASSEGTGPQETQYF
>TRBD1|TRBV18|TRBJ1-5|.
TGTGCCAGCTCACCACCGGGACAGGGGGCTCAGCCCCAGCATTTT
CASSPPGQGAQPQHF
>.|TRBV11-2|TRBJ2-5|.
TGTGCCAGCAGCTTGACTTATGGCGGAGGGAGAGAGACCCAGTACTTC
CASSLTYGGGRETQYF
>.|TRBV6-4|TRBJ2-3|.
TGTGCCAGCAGTCCCCGGGTTACGGATACGCAGTATTTT
CASSPRVTDTQYF
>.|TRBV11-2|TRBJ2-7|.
TGTGCCAGCAGCTCCGGGACTTATTACGAGCAGTACTTC
CASSSGTYYEQYF
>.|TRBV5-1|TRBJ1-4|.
TGCGCCAGCAGCTTGGTGGGGCTGGATGAAAAACTGTTTTTT
CASSLVGLDEKLFF
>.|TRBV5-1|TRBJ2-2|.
TGCGCCAGCAGCTTGGGACTCATAGCGAACACCGGGGAGCTGTTTTTT
CASSLGLIANTGELFF
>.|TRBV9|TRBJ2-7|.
TGTGCCAGCAGCGTAGGGCCCTCCTCCAACGAGCAGTACTTC
CASSVGPSSNEQYF
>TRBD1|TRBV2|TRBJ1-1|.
TGTGCCAGCAGCCCACGGACAGGAGATAACACTGAAGCTTTCTTT
CASSPRTGDNTEAFF
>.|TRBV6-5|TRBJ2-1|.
TGTGCCAGCAAGGTCAGTCGTATCGGTGAGCAGTTCTTC
CASKVSRIGEQFF
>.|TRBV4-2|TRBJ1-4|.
TGTGCCAGCAGCCAAGGGGAAGGGAGGTATGAAAAACTGTTTTTT
CASSQGEGRYEKLFF
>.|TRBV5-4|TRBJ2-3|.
TGTGCCAGCAGCATCCGGGATACGCAGTATTTT
CASSIRDTQYF
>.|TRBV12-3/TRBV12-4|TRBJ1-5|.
TGTGCCAGCACCGGGACTCTCAATCAGCCCCAGCATTTT
CASTGTLNQPQHF
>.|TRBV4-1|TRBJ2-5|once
TGCGCCAGCAGCCAAGTACCCCCCCGTCCGGGTGAGACCCAGTACTTC
CASSQVPPRPGETQYF
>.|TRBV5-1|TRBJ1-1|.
TGCGCCAGCAGCTTACCCGGGAACACTGAAGCTTTCTTT
CASSLPGNTEAFF
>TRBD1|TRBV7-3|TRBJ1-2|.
TGTGCCAGCAGCCTAAATGGACAGGGGAACTATGGCTACACCTTC
CASSLNGQGNYGYTF
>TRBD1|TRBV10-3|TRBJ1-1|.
TGTGCCATCAGAGGAGCGGACAGGGTAAGAGCTTTCTTT
CAIRGADRVRAFF
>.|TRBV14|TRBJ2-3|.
TGTGCCAGCAGCCAAGACCGGGACCCCGAACGTAGAGATACGCAGTATTTT
CASSQDRDPERRDTQYF
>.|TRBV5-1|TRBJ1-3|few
TGCGCCAGCAGCCCCCTGGGCCCCTCTGGAAACACCATATATTTT
CASSPLGPSGNTIYF
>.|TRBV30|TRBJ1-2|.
TGTGCCTGGGAGGGATTAAACTATGGCTACACCTTC
CAWEGLNYGYTF
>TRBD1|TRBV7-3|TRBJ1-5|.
TGTGCCAGCAGCTTGACAGGGGGTCAGCCCCAGCATTTT
CASSLTGGQPQHF
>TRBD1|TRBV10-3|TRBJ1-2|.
TGTGCCATCAGCCTCGGGACAGAGTATGGCTACACCTTC
CAISLGTEYGYTF
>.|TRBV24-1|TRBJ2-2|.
TGTGCCACCAGCCAAGACGGAGTCACCGGGGAGCTGTTTTTT
CATSQDGVTGELFF
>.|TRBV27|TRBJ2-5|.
TGTGCCAGCAGTCCTCGGGGCCAAGAGACCCAGTACTTC
CASSPRGQETQYF
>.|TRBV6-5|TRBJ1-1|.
TGTGCCAGCAGTTCCCCCGGGGGGGGAACTGAAGCTTTCTTT
CASSSPGGGTEAFF
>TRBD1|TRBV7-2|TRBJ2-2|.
TGTGCCAGCAGCCGCAAGACAGGGGGCACCGGGGAGCTGTTTTTT
CASSRKTGGTGELFF
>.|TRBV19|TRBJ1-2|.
TGTGCCAGTAGTACACGGGACAACTGGGGCTACACCTTC
CASSTRDNWGYTF
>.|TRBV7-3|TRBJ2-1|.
TGTGCCAGCAGCTTAAGCTCCCGGGGTTACAATGAGCAGTTCTTC
CASSLSSRGYNEQFF
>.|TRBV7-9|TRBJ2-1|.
TGTGCCAGCAGCCCCCCGCAGGGTTCCTACAATGAGCAGTTCTTC
CASSPPQGSYNEQFF
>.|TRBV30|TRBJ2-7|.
TGTGCCTGGAGTGTAGGTGGTGGCTCCACCGAGCAGTACTTC
CAWSVGGGSTEQYF
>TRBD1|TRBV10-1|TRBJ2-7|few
TGCGCCAGCAGTGGACAGGGAACGATGGACGAGCAGTACTTC
CASSGQGTMDEQYF
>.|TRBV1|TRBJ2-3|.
TGCACCAGCAGCCCCCAAGCCGGCTCAGGAACAGATACGCAGTATTTT
CTSSPQAGSGTDTQYF
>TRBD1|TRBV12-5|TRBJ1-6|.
TGTGCTAGTACCACCGGACAGGGACCAGGATCACCCCTCCACTTT
CASTTGQGPGSPLHF
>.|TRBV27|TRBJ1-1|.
TGTGCCAGCAGTCCGCAACCGGGGGGGACTGAAGCTTTCTTT
CASSPQPGGTEAFF
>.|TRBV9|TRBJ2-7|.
TGTGCCAGCAGCGTTTTGCCGGGGCCTTACGAGCAGTACTTC
CASSVLPGPYEQYF
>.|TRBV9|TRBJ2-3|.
TGTGCCAGCAGCGCCTTAGTGACTAGCACAGATACGCAGTATTTT
CASSALVTSTDTQYF
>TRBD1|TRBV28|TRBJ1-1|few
TGTGCCAGCAGGTCGGGACAGGCTGACACTGAAGCTTTCTTT
CASRSGQADTEAFF
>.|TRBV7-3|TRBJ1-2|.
TGTGCCAGCAGCAGGGGTTATCCAGCTAACTATGGCTACACCTTC
CASSRGYPANYGYTF
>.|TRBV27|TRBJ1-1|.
TGTGCCAGCAGTTTATCGGGGGGAGGGAACACTGAAGCTTTCTTT
CASSLSGGGNTEAFF
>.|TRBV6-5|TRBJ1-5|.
TGTGCCAGCAGTTCCCAGGGCAACCAGCCCCAGCATTTT
CASSSQGNQPQHF
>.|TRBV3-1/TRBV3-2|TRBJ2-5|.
TGTGCCAGCAGCCAAGGGACTACCGAGACCCAGTACTTC
CASSQGTTETQYF
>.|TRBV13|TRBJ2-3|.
TGTGCCAGCAGCGCTTACAGGGGAGGAAGCACAGATACGCAGTATTTT
CASSAYRGGSTDTQYF
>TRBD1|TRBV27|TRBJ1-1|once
TGTGCCAGCAGTTTCCACAGGGGCGGGAACACTGAAGCTTTCTTT
CASSFHRGGNTEAFF
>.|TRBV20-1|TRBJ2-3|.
TGCAGTGCTAGTGACGGGGGAGATACGCAGTATTTT
CSASDGGDTQYF
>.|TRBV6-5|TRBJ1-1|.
TGTGCCAGCAGCAGGACCCTTGAAGCTTTCTTT
CASSRTLEAFF
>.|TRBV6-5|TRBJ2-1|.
TGTGCCAGCAGTTACGGCAGCTCCTACAATGAGCAGTTCTTC
CASSYGSSYNEQFF
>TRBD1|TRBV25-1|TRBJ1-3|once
TGTGCCAGCAGTGATGACACAGGGGCTGGAAACACCATATATTTT
CASSDDTGAGNTIYF